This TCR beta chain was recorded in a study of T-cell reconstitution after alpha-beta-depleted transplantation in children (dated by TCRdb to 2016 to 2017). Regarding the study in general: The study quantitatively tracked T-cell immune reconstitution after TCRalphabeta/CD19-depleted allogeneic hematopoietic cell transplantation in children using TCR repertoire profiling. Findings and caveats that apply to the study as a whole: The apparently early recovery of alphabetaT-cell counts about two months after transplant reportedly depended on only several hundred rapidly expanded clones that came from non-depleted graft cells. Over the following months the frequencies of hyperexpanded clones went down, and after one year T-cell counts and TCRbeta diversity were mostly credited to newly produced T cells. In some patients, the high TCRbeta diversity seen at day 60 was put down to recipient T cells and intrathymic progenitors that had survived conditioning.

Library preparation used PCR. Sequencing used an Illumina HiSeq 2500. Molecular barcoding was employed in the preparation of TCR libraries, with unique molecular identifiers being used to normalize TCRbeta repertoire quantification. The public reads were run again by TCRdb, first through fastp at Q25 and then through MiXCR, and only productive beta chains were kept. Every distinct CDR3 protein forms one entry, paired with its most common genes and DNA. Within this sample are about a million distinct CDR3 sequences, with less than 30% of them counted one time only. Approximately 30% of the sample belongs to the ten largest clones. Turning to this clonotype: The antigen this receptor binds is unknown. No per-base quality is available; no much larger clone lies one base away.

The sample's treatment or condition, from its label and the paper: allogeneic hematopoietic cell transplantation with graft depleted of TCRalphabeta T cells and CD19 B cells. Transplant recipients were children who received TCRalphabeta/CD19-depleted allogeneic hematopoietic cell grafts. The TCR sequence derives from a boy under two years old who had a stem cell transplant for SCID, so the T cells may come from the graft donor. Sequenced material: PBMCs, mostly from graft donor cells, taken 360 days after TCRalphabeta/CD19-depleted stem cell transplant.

The CDR3 region reads CASSQELNLTGELFF. The DNA sequence is as follows: TGTGCCAGCAGCCAAGAACTAAACCTCACCGGGGAGCTGTTTTTT. Recombination connected TRBV4-2 to TRBJ2-2; the D gene cannot be named for sure. The germline V gene gives CDR1 as LGHNA and CDR2 as YNFKEQ. V loses 0 bases of germline sequence and J loses 4 bases, and the interval between the two ends is 9 bases. The CDR3 starts with the cysteine, ends with the phenylalanine, and has 15 residues. The DNA shown is the 45-base CDR3, in frame from base 1.